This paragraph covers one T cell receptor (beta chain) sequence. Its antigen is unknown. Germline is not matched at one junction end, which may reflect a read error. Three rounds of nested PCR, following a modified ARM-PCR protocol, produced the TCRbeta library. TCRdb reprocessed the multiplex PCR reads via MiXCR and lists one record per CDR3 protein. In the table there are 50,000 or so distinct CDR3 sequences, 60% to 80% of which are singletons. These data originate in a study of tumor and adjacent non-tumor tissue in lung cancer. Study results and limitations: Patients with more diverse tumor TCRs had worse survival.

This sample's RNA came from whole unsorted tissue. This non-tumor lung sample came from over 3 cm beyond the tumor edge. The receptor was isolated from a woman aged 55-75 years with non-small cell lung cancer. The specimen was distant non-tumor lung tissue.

In nucleotides, the CDR3 is TGTGCCAGCAGTTGCCCTACGTTCGACAGGATAAGGGGGCACCAAGAGACCCGGTATTTC. This gives the protein CASSCPTFDRIRGHQETRYF. This chain connects TRBV6-5 to TRBJ2-5; TRBD1 aligns across 7 bases. Germline loops: CDR1 MNHEY, CDR2 SVGAGI. This CDR3 is 20 amino acids long.